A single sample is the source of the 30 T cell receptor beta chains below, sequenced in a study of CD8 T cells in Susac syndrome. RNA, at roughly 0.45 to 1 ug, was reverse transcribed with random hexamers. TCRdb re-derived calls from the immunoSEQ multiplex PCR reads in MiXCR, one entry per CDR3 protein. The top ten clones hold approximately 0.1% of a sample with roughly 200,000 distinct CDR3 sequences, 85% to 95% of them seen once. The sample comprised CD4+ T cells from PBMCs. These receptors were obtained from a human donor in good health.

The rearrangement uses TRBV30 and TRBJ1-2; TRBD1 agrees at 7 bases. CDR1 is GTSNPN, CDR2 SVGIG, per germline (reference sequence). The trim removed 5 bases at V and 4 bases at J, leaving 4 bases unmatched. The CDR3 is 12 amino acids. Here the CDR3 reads CAWRRDSYGYTF. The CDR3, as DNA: TGTGCCTGGCGCCGGGACAGCTATGGCTACACCTTC.

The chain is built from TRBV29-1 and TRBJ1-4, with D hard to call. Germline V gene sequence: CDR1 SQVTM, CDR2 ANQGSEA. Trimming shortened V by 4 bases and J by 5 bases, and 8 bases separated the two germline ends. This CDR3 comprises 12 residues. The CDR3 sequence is CSVVGQNEKLFF. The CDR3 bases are TGCAGCGTTGTCGGGCAGAATGAAAAACTGTTTTTT.

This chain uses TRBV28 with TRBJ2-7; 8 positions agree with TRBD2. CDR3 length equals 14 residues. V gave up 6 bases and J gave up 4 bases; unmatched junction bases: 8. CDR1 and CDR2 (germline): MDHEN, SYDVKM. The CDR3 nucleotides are TGTGCCAGCAGCCTGACTAGCGCGACATACGAGCAGTACTTC. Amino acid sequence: CASSLTSATYEQYF. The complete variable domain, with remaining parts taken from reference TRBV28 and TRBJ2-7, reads DVKVTQSSRYLVKRTGEKVFLECVQDMDHENMFWYRQDPGLGLRLIYFSYDVKMKEKGDIPEGYSVSREKKERFSLILESASTNQTSMYLCASSLTSATYEQYFGPGTRLTVT.

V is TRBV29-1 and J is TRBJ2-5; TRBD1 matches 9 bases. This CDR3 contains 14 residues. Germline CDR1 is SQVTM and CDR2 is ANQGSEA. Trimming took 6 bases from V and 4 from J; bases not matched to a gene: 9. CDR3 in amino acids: CSVAGTGNRETQYF. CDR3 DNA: TGCAGCGTCGCCGGGACAGGGAACAGAGAGACCCAGTACTTC.

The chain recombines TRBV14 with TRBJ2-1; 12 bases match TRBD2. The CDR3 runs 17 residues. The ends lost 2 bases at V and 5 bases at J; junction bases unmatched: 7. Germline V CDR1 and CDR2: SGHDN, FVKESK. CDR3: CASSQYRTSGNNNEQFF. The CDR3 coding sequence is TGTGCCAGCAGCCAATACAGGACTAGCGGGAACAACAATGAGCAGTTCTTC.

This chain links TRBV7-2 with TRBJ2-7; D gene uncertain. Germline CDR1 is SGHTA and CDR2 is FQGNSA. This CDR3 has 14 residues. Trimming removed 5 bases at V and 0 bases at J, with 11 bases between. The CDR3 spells CASSPPPLSYEQYF. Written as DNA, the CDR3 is TGTGCCAGCAGCCCACCCCCCCTCTCCTACGAGCAGTACTTC.

Here the CDR3 reads CASSLKGTSEAGEQFF. CDR3 sequence (DNA): TGTGCCAGCAGCTTAAAAGGGACTAGCGAGGCGGGTGAGCAGTTCTTC. The chain couples TRBV11-2 to TRBJ2-1, with 10 bases identical to TRBD2. V was clipped by 2 bases and J by 9 bases; unmatched bases: 10. Germline V lookup: CDR1 SGHAT, CDR2 FQNNGV. CDR3 length: 16 residues.

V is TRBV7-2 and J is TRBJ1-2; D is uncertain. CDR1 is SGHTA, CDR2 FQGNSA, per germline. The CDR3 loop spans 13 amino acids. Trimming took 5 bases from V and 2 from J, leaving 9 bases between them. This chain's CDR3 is CASSPDWNYGYTF. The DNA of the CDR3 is TGTGCCAGCAGCCCCGACTGGAACTATGGCTACACCTTC. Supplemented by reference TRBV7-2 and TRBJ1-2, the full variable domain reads GAGVSQSPSNKVTEKGKDVELRCDPISGHTALYWYRQSLGQGLEFLIYFQGNSAPDKSGLPSDRFSAERTGGSVSTLTIQRTQQEDSAVYLCASSPDWNYGYTFGSGTRLTVV.

The CDR3 coding sequence is TGTGCCTGGAGTATCACTAGCGGGAGGTTCAATGAGCAGTTCTTC. It translates to CAWSITSGRFNEQFF. The rearrangement links TRBV30 to TRBJ2-1, with 12 positions matching TRBD2. The CDR3 totals 15 residues. Unmatched junction bases numbered 5, after V lost 2 bases and J lost 6 bases. Germline V lookup: CDR1 GTSNPN, CDR2 SVGIG (reference sequence).

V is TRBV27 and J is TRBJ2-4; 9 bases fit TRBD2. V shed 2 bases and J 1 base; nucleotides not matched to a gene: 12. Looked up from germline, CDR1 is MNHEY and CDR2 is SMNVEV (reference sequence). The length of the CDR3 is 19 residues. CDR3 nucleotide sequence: TGTGCCAGCAGTTTACCCAGCGGGAGGCCTAGTGCGGCCAAAAACATTCAGTACTTC. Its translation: CASSLPSGRPSAAKNIQYF.

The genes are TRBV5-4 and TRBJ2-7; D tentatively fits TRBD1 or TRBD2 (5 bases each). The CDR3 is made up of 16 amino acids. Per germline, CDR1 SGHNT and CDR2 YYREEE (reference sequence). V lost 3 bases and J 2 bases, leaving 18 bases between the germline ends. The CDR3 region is CASSWGPLRAPYEQYF. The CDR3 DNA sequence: TGTGCCAGCAGCTGGGGACCCCTGAGGGCCCCCTACGAGCAGTACTTC.

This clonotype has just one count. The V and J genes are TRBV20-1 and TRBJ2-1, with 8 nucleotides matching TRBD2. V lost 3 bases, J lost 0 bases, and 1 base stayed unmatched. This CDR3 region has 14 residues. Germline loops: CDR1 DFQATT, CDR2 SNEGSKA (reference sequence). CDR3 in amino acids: CSARGTSSYNEQFF. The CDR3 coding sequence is TGCAGTGCTAGGGGGACTAGCTCCTACAATGAGCAGTTCTTC.

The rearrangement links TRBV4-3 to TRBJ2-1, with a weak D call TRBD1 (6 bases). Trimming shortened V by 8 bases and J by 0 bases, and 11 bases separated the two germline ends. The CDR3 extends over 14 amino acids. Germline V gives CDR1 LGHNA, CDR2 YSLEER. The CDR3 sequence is CASGKGGSYNEQFF. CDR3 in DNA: TGCGCCAGCGGCAAAGGGGGCTCCTACAATGAGCAGTTCTTC.

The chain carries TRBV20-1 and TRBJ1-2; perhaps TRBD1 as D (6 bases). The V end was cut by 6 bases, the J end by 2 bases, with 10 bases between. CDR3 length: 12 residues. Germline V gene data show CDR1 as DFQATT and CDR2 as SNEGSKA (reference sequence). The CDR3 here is CSATDRNYGYTF. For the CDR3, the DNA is TGCAGTGCGACGGACAGAAACTATGGCTACACCTTC.

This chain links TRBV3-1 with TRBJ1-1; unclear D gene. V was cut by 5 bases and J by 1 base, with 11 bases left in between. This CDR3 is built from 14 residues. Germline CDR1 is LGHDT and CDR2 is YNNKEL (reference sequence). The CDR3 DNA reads TGTGCCAGCAGCGCAAACGCGGCGAACACTGAAGCTTTCTTT. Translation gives CASSANAANTEAFF. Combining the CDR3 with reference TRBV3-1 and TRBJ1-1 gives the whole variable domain DTAVSQTPKYLVTQMGNDKSIKCEQNLGHDTMYWYKQDSKKFLKIMFSYNNKELIINETVPNRFSPKSPDKAHLNLHINSLELGDSAVYFCASSANAANTEAFFGQGTRLTVV.

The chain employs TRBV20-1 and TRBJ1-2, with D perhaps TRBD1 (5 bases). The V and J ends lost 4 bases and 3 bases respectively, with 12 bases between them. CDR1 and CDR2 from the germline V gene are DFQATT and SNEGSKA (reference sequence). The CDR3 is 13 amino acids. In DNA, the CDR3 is TGCAGTGCTAAGGTCTGGGGGGACTATGGCTACACCTTC. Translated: CSAKVWGDYGYTF.

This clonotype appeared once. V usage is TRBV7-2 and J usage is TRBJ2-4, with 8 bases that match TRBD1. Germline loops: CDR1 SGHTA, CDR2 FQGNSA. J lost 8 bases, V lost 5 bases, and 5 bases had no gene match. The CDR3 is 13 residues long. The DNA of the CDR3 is TGTGCCAGCAGCACACAACAGGGGGACATTCAGTACTTC. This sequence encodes CASSTQQGDIQYF.

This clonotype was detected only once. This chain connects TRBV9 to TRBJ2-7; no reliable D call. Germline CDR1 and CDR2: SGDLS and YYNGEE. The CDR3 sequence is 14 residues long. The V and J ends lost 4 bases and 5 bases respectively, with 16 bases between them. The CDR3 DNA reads TGTGCCAGCAGCCCCCAGCCCGTAGCCCACGAGCAGTACTTC. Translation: CASSPQPVAHEQYF.

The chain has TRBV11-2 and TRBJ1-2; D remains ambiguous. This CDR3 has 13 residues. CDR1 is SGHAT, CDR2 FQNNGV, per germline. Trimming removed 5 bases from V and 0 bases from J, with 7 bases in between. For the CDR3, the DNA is TGTGCCAGCAGCGCAGACCCTAACTATGGCTACACCTTC. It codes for CASSADPNYGYTF.

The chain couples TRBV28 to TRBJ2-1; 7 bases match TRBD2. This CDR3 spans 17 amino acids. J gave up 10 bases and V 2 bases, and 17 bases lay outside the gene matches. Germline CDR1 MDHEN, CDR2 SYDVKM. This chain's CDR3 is CASSLLSGGVLGKEQFF. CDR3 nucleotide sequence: TGTGCCAGCAGTTTACTTTCGGGGGGAGTGTTGGGAAAGGAGCAGTTCTTC.

The CDR3 DNA follows: TGTGCCAGGAAAGTCAGCTATGGCTACACCTTC. Translated: CARKVSYGYTF. The chain uses TRBV6-5 and TRBJ1-2; D gene unclear. This CDR3 region has 11 residues. The germline gives CDR1 MNHEY, CDR2 SVGAGI. Trimming removed 9 bases at V and 4 bases at J, with 9 bases between.

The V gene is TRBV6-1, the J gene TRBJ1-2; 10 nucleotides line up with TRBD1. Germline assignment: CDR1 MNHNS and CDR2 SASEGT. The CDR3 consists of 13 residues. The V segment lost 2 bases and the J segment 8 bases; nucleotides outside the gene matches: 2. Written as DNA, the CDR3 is TGTGCCAGCAGTGAACGGGACAGGGGAGGCTACACCTTC. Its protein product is CASSERDRGGYTF.

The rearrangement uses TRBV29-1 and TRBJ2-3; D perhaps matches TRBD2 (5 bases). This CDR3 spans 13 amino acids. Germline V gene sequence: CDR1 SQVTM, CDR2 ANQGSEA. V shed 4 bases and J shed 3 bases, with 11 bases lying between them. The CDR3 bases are TGCAGCGTTGTAAGAGGGAGAACAGATACGCAGTATTTT. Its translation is CSVVRGRTDTQYF.

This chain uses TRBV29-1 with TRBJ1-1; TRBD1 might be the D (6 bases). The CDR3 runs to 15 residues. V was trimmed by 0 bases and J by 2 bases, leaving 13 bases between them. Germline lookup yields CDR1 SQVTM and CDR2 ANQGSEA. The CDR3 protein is CSVEEGGTLNTEAFF. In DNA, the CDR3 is TGCAGCGTTGAAGAGGGGGGCACCCTAAACACTGAAGCTTTCTTT.

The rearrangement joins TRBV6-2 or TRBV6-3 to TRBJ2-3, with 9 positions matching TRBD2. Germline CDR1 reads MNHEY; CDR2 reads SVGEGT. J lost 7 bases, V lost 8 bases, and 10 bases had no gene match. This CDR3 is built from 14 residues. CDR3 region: CASRERGRAYTQYF. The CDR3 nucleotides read TGTGCCAGCCGAGAGCGCGGGAGGGCATATACGCAGTATTTT.

The CDR3 sequence: CASSLAVSSYEQYF. The CDR3 bases are TGTGCCAGCAGCTTGGCTGTGAGCTCCTACGAGCAGTACTTC. The chain uses TRBV7-2 and TRBJ2-7; D gene ambiguous. CDR3 length: 14 residues. Germline V lookup: CDR1 SGHTA, CDR2 FQGNSA. V was clipped by 3 bases and J by 0 bases, with 9 bases between them.

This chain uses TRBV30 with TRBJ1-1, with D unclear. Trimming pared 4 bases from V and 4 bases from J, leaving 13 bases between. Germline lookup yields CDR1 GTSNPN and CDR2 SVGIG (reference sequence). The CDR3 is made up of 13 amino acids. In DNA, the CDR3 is TGTGCCTGGACTCTCCGGGTGGGCACTGAAGCTTTCTTT. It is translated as CAWTLRVGTEAFF.

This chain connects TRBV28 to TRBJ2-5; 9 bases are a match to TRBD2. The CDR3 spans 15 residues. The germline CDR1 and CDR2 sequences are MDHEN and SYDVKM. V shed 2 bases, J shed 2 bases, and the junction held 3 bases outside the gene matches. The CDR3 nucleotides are TGTGCCAGCAGTTTACTAGCGGGATGGCAAGAGACCCAGTACTTC. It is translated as CASSLLAGWQETQYF. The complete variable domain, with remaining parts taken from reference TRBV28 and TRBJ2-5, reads DVKVTQSSRYLVKRTGEKVFLECVQDMDHENMFWYRQDPGLGLRLIYFSYDVKMKEKGDIPEGYSVSREKKERFSLILESASTNQTSMYLCASSLLAGWQETQYFGPGTRLLVL.

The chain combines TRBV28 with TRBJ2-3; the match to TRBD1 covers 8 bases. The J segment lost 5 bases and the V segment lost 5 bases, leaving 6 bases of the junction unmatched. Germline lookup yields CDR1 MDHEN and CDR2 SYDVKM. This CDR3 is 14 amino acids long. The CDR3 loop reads CASSPIQGEDTQYF. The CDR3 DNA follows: TGTGCCAGCAGTCCTATACAGGGGGAAGATACGCAGTATTTT.

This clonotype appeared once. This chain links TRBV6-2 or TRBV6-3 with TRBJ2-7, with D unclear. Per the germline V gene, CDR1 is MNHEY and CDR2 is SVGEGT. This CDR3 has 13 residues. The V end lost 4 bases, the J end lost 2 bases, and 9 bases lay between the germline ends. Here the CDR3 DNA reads TGTGCCAGCAGTTGGTCCCTCCCCTACGAGCAGTACTTC. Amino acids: CASSWSLPYEQYF.